This T cell receptor (beta chain) was recorded in a study of T cells after yellow fever vaccination. This clonotype was recorded many times. Template switching by 5'RACE produced TCR cDNA, adding a universal primer site and UMIs. In TCRdb, the 5' RACE reads were re-called with MiXCR into one record per CDR3 protein. The sample lists some 63,000 distinct CDR3 sequences; approximately 7% were seen once. The junction had 7 bases not matched to a gene; V was cut back by 3 bases and J by 9 bases. This CDR3 region has 14 residues. CDR1 SGDLS and CDR2 YYNGEE come from the germline V gene. The gene calls are TRBV9 and TRBJ1-5; 9 bases map to TRBD1. The sequences come from CD8+ T cells sorted from PBMCs, collected 15 days after the yellow fever booster vaccination. This receptor was identified in a man between 25 and 39 years old who received the YFV17D yellow fever vaccine. CDR3 bases: TGTGCCAGCAGCGGAGGGACAGGGCTAGGGCCCCAGCATTTT. This translates into CASSGGTGLGPQHF.